A selection of T cell receptor beta chains follows, all from one sample in a study of blood T cells in healthy people across ages. MiXCR was run by TCRdb on the 5' RACE reads, yielding one entry per CDR3 protein. The sample shows roughly 1 million distinct CDR3 sequences, approximately 26% of them seen only once. The same data also went into a second study, on T cells of mothers and their children.

Sequencing was carried out using blood. The receptor source for this set is a girl aged 2-10 years in good health. Each CDR3 is given with its conserved first and last residue. D genes are given only for firm matches. The size entry is marked missing in some rows and otherwise reads once, few, many or a size class.

>TRBJ1-5|.|.|TRBV7-2
TGTGCCAGCAGCTTGACAGCACGGGGAAGTGCCCAGCATTTT
CASSLTARGSAQHF
>TRBJ2-3|.|.|TRBV7-9
TGTGCCAGCAACTTATTGCCCACAGATACGCAGTATTTT
CASNLLPTDTQYF
>TRBJ1-2|TRBD1|few|TRBV7-2
TGTGCCAGCAGCTTACGGTTTGGACAGGGTGTCGGCTACACCTTC
CASSLRFGQGVGYTF
>TRBJ2-1|.|.|TRBV27
TGTGCCAGCAGCATGGTGTCGGGATTCAATGAGCAGTTCTTC
CASSMVSGFNEQFF
>TRBJ2-6|.|.|TRBV6-6
TGTGCCAGCAGTTACTCGAACTCTGGGGCCAACGTCCTGACTTTC
CASSYSNSGANVLTF
>TRBJ1-4|TRBD1|.|TRBV5-1
TGCGCCAGCAGCAGGGACAGGTTAACTGAAAAACTGTTTTTT
CASSRDRLTEKLFF
>TRBJ2-7|.|.|TRBV29-1
TGCAGCGTTCGTTCGGCTTTCGCCTACGAGCAGTACTTC
CSVRSAFAYEQYF
>TRBJ2-5|.|few|TRBV20-1
TGCAGTGCTAGGCCCTCTGAGACCCAGTACTTC
CSARPSETQYF
>TRBJ1-2|TRBD1|.|TRBV29-1
TGCAGCGTTTACACAGGGGGCTTATATGGCTACACCTTC
CSVYTGGLYGYTF
>TRBJ2-5|TRBD1|.|TRBV13
TGTGCCAGCAGCCCCGCCGGGACAGGGGAAGAGACCCAGTACTTC
CASSPAGTGEETQYF
>TRBJ1-5|.|many|TRBV12-3/TRBV12-4
TGTGCCAGCAGTTTAGGCAGGAGCAATCAGCCCCAGCATTTT
CASSLGRSNQPQHF
>TRBJ2-3|.|.|TRBV13
TGTGCCAGCAGCCCGGACGCCGGCACAGATACGCAGTATTTT
CASSPDAGTDTQYF
>TRBJ2-7|.|.|TRBV28
TGTGCCAGCTGCTTTAAAGGCGGGGTCTCCTACGAGCAGTACTTC
CASCFKGGVSYEQYF
>TRBJ2-3|.|.|TRBV6-6
TGTGCCAGCAGTTCCGGGAAGCAAGATACGCAGTATTTT
CASSSGKQDTQYF
>TRBJ2-7|.|many|TRBV28
TGTGCCAGCAGTCCTAAAAGGGAGTGGGAGCAGTACTTC
CASSPKREWEQYF
>TRBJ2-3|.|.|TRBV7-9
TGTGCCAGCAGCTTAGACGAGCCCATGCAGTATTTT
CASSLDEPMQYF
>TRBJ2-3|TRBD2|few|TRBV7-7
TGTGCTAGCAGCTTTAGCGGGGGGGAAGATACGCAGTATTTT
CASSFSGGEDTQYF
>TRBJ2-7|.|few|TRBV29-1
TGCAGCGTTGTCGCCACAAGCTCCTACGAGCAGTACTTC
CSVVATSSYEQYF
>TRBJ2-1|.|few|TRBV14
TGTGCCAGCAGCCAAGAGGGGGGTAGACCCTACAATGAGCAGTTCTTC
CASSQEGGRPYNEQFF
>TRBJ2-5|.|few|TRBV9
TGTGCCAGCAGCGATGGGACCTCACAAGAGACCCAGTACTTC
CASSDGTSQETQYF
>TRBJ1-1|.|few|TRBV29-1
TGCAGCGTTGAAGAGAGCTCCTCAGAAGCTTTCTTT
CSVEESSSEAFF
>TRBJ2-5|TRBD2|.|TRBV7-2
TGTGCCAGCAGCTTAAATGCGGGAGGGTCTTCTGAGACCCAGTACTTC
CASSLNAGGSSETQYF
>TRBJ1-1|.|.|TRBV15
TGTGCCATTTTCCAGACGGACGGCAACACTGAAGCTTTCTTT
CAIFQTDGNTEAFF
>TRBJ2-2|.|.|TRBV12-3/TRBV12-4
TGTGCCAGCAGTTCGTTCGGCACCGGGGAGCTGTTTTTT
CASSSFGTGELFF
>TRBJ2-1|.|few|TRBV2
TGTGCCAGCAAGGGGGCCCAGGGTAGCGGGGCGTACAATGAGCAGTTCTTC
CASKGAQGSGAYNEQFF
>TRBJ1-1|TRBD1|few|TRBV12-3/TRBV12-4
TGTGCCAGCAGTGGTCCGGACAGGGGGCGTATAGCTTTCTTT
CASSGPDRGRIAFF
>TRBJ2-6|.|.|TRBV27
TGTGCCAGCACCGATACTGGGGCCAACGTCCTGACTTTC
CASTDTGANVLTF
>TRBJ2-3|TRBD2|.|TRBV5-1
TGCGCCAGCAGCCCGGAGGGAGCGGGGACCCTCTGGGATACGCAGTATTTT
CASSPEGAGTLWDTQYF
>TRBJ2-7|.|.|TRBV7-2
TGTGCCAGCAGCTACGATTTAGCGGCCAAGTCCTACGAGCAGTACTTC
CASSYDLAAKSYEQYF
>TRBJ2-7|TRBD1|few|TRBV5-1
TGCGCCAGCAGCCCGGAGACAGGGACCGAGCAGTACTTC
CASSPETGTEQYF
>TRBJ2-7|TRBD1|once|TRBV2
TGTGCCAGCAGTGAGGATCTGGACAGGGTCTACGAGCAGTACTTC
CASSEDLDRVYEQYF
>TRBJ1-1|.|few|TRBV29-1
TGCAGCGTAGACGAACAGGGTTCTGGAACTGAAGCTTTCTTT
CSVDEQGSGTEAFF
>TRBJ2-7|TRBD2|few|TRBV12-3/TRBV12-4
TGTGCCAGCAGTTCGGTTAGCGGGGACTCCTACGAGCAGTACTTC
CASSSVSGDSYEQYF
>TRBJ2-1|.|.|TRBV28
TGTGCCAGCAGCATCCGGAGTAATGAGCAGTTCTTC
CASSIRSNEQFF
>TRBJ2-5|.|many|TRBV15
TGTGCCACCAGCAGTCGAGACTATGAAGAGACCCAGTACTTC
CATSSRDYEETQYF
>TRBJ1-2|.|few|TRBV29-1
TGCAGCGTTCTTAATCTCCTACGGGGCTCTTTTGAGGGCTACACCTTC
CSVLNLLRGSFEGYTF
>TRBJ2-3|.|.|TRBV20-1
TGCAGCCCCGGGGATACGCAGTATTTT
CSPGDTQYF